A single sample is the source of the 10 T cell receptor beta chains below, sequenced in a study of blood T cell repertoires in COVID-19. Here immunoSEQ multiplex PCR was the method, and the copy in TCRdb shows in-frame clones only, minus some. The table lists a few hundred thousand clones, 88% of them singletons. Sequenced material: PBMCs or T cells enriched from blood (not recorded which). These receptors were collected from a woman in her late teens or twenties who had recovered from COVID-19.

The CDR3 DNA reads TGTGCCAGCTCACCTACAAGGGAGGCTAATGAAAAACTGTTTTTT. Amino acid sequence: CASSPTREANEKLFF. The V and J genes are TRBV18 and TRBJ1-4; D is ambiguous. The CDR3 is 15 residues long. Germline CDR1 and CDR2: KGHSH and LQKENI. The V end lost 3 bases, the J end lost 3 bases, and 11 bases lay between the germline ends.

The chain combines TRBV10-1 with TRBJ1-1, with D maybe TRBD1 (5 bases). The CDR3 loop spans 16 amino acids. The V gene's germline CDR1 is WNHNN and CDR2 SYGVQD (reference sequence). The germline V and J ends were trimmed by 3 bases and 0 bases, with 14 bases remaining between them. The CDR3 here is CASSDKGGTMNTEAFF. DNA of the CDR3: TGCGCCAGCAGTGATAAAGGTGGGACTATGAACACTGAAGCTTTCTTT.

The CDR3 sequence is CASSKDRGHQPQHF. The CDR3 DNA reads as TGTGCCAGTAGTAAAGACAGGGGGCATCAGCCCCAGCATTTT. This rearrangement joins TRBV19 to TRBJ1-5, with 10 bases fitting TRBD1. Trimming removed 4 bases from V and 5 bases from J; junction bases left unmatched: 2. There are 14 residues in the CDR3. CDR1 is LNHDA, CDR2 SQIVND, per germline (reference sequence).

This clone was counted only a few times. CDR3 DNA sequence: TGCGCCAGCAGCTTGGGAGCTCAGGGAAATAATTCACCCCTCCACTTT. Amino acids: CASSLGAQGNNSPLHF. This chain links TRBV5-1 with TRBJ1-6; possibly TRBD1 for D (5 bases). Germline CDR1 and CDR2: SGHRS and YFSETQ. The V and J ends lost 0 bases and 5 bases respectively, with 12 bases between them. The CDR3 contains 16 residues.

The chain is built from TRBV19 and TRBJ1-5; the match to TRBD1 covers 10 bases. Germline CDR1 and CDR2: LNHDA and SQIVND (reference sequence). The J segment lost 6 bases and the V segment lost 6 bases, leaving 8 bases of the junction unmatched. The CDR3 runs to 15 residues. The CDR3 spells CASRAGQGFSQPQHF. The CDR3 region has the DNA TGTGCCAGTAGGGCGGGACAGGGGTTCAGTCAGCCCCAGCATTTT. Based on the CDR3 plus reference TRBV19 and TRBJ1-5, the full variable domain is DGGITQSPKYLFRKEGQNVTLSCEQNLNHDAMYWYRQDPGQGLRLIYYSQIVNDFQKGDIAEGYSVSREKKESFPLTVTSAQKNPTAFYLCASRAGQGFSQPQHFGDGTRLSIL.

This clone was found once. The chain employs TRBV10-1 and TRBJ2-3; D gene unclear. Between the trimmed V and J ends, which lost 2 bases and 2 bases, there was a span of 5 bases. The germline V gene encodes CDR1 WNHNN and CDR2 SYGVQD (reference sequence). This CDR3 has 13 amino acids. The CDR3 region has the DNA TGCGCCAGCAGTGAGGCAGACACAGATACGCAGTATTTT. Protein sequence: CASSEADTDTQYF.

The chain has TRBV6-2 or TRBV6-3 and TRBJ2-7; TRBD2 matches 10 bases. CDR1 and CDR2 from the germline V gene are MNHEY and SVGEGT. This CDR3 contains 15 residues. V dropped 5 bases and J dropped 3; count of bases not matched to a gene: 7. The CDR3 DNA reads TGTGCCAGCAGTGCCCCTAGCGGGGGCCTCTACGAGCAGTACTTC. Translated: CASSAPSGGLYEQYF.

The V call is TRBV6-2 or TRBV6-3, the J call TRBJ2-5, with 8 bases aligning to TRBD1. Germline trimming cut 6 bases from V and 4 bases from J; bases unmatched to any gene: 13. The CDR3 runs 16 residues. Germline V gene data show CDR1 as MNHEY and CDR2 as SVGEGT. The CDR3 region has the DNA TGTGCCAGCAGCGAAGAAGAGGACAGGGTAAGAGAGACCCAGTACTTC. Protein product: CASSEEEDRVRETQYF.

In its sample, this clone was seen once. One end of the junction varies from germline; a read error may be responsible. V gene TRBV6-5 combines with J gene TRBJ1-2; TRBD1 aligns across 8 bases. From germline, CDR1 is MNHEY and CDR2 SVGAGI. This CDR3 is built from 12 residues. In DNA, the CDR3 is TGTGCCAGCAGGGCCGGCGGACAGGGAATGGCCTTC. Its protein product is CASRAGGQGMAF.

For this clone: The sample holds other DNA sequences that translate to the same CDR3. The chain is built from TRBV19 and TRBJ2-5, with unresolved D. The length of the CDR3 is 11 residues. The germline V and J ends were trimmed by 5 bases and 5 bases, with 6 bases remaining between them. Germline V gene sequence: CDR1 LNHDA, CDR2 SQIVND (reference sequence). The CDR3 sequence is CASSSSETQYF. The CDR3 region has the DNA TGTGCCAGTAGTTCCTCGGAGACCCAGTACTTC.